This T cell receptor (beta chain) was observed in a study of blood T cell repertoires in COVID-19. Study-wide background: Italy, Spain and the United States were the sources of the convalescent and acute COVID-19 samples. In each case, the material was cDNA or gDNA derived from T cells, B-cell-depleted T cells, or PBMCs.

J lost 6 bases, V lost 5 bases, and 9 bases had no gene match. Germline loops: CDR1 SEHNR, CDR2 FQNEAQ (reference sequence). There are 14 residues in the CDR3. Authors' analysis steps: Nucleated cell counts were estimated from reference gene primer amplification. The repertoire was sequenced with immunoSEQ multiplex PCR; TCRdb's copy has only in-frame clones and lacks some. That table furnishes V, J and clone size, whereas the DNA furnished D and trimming. The sample lists 70,000 to 95,000 clones, around 96% seen once, with around 4.2% in the top ten. The sample was peripheral blood. The clonotype was recovered from a human donor with active COVID-19. The donor label of this sample is uncertain. This chain joins TRBV7-9 and TRBJ2-7; 8 nucleotides align to TRBD1. CDR3 amino acids: CASSPRQGQVEQYF. The CDR3 DNA sequence: TGTGCCAGCAGCCCACGACAGGGGCAGGTCGAGCAGTACTTC.